The rows below give T cell receptor beta chains drawn from one sample of a study of Ad26.COV2.S vaccination and SARS-CoV-2 variants. TCRdb keeps only in-frame clones here, not all; method: immunoSEQ multiplex PCR. The sample carries 380,000 or so clones, about nine tenths recorded once. The sequenced sample was peripheral blood, obtained in a trial of Ad26.COV2.S vaccine versus placebo. The receptors shown here come from a person aged 18 to 65 who received the Ad26.COV2.S COVID-19 vaccine or a placebo. Both conserved end residues are trimmed from each CDR3.

v_gene	j_gene	CDR3aa
TRBV28	TRBJ1-2	ASRGGVYGYT
TRBV7-9	TRBJ1-2	ASSQDGYGYT
TRBV30	TRBJ2-3	AWSVGGGGVDTQY
TRBV19	TRBJ2-7	ASSIGGRGTRTYEQY
TRBV14	TRBJ1-6	ASSHFQEDSPLH
TRBV14	TRBJ2-5	ASSQRGRETQY
TRBV6-5	TRBJ2-7	ASTTPGQGAYEQY
TRBV11-2	TRBJ2-1	ASSLRPDDEQF
TRBV6-5	TRBJ2-7	ASRRTGETYEQY
TRBV5-1	TRBJ2-2	ASSSDRTNTGELF
TRBV10-3	TRBJ1-1	AISDRQGAAF
TRBV28	TRBJ1-2	ASSLGRNYGYT
TRBV14	TRBJ1-1	ASSQVREPRTAF
TRBV5-8	TRBJ2-7	ASSLVTSGNYEQY
TRBV14	TRBJ1-2	ASSQGGGGKNYGYT
TRBV3-1/TRBV3-2	TRBJ2-3	ASSQDRADTQY
TRBV4-3	TRBJ1-2	ASSQDRSGANYGYT
TRBV19	TRBJ2-5	ASSRGADQLQETQY
TRBV15	TRBJ2-7	ATSRDSASGGPRQY
TRBV24-1	TRBJ2-7	ATSGQRAGSSYEQY
TRBV5-1	TRBJ2-1	ASSPAGSYNEQF
TRBV7-6	TRBJ1-3	ASSLQPSSGNTIY
TRBV9	TRBJ2-1	ASSVAAAQSSYNEQF